The source of this TCR beta chain is a study of CD8 T cells in ankylosing spondylitis. Findings of the study overall: It appeared that ankylosing spondylitis blood was characterized by a TCR beta motif of under ten highly homologous variants.

This clonotype was detected ten times or more. The antigen remains undetermined. Scientists made TCR beta libraries using quantitative 5'-RACE with molecular barcodes. TCRdb recomputed calls from the 5' RACE reads with MiXCR, one row per CDR3 protein. The sample lists roughly 170,000 distinct CDR3 sequences, 9.8% occurring once. This CDR3 region has 17 residues. V was trimmed by 0 bases and J by 10 bases, leaving 22 bases between them. Germline V CDR1 and CDR2: MGHRA, YSYEKL. The receptor's source is a female donor with ankylosing spondylitis or in good health (not recorded which). This chain links TRBV4-1 with TRBJ2-1; possible D gene TRBD2, 6 bases. Sequencing was carried out using blood, either unsorted or a sorted T cell fraction (not recorded which). The chain's CDR3 is CASSQDPTGLFTQEQFF. CDR3 nucleotide sequence: TGCGCCAGCAGCCAAGACCCCACGGGACTCTTCACCCAGGAGCAGTTCTTC.